This TCR beta chain is from a study of CD8 T cells in ankylosing spondylitis. This clonotype appeared many times. As yet, its antigen is unknown. Generation of TCR beta libraries employed quantitative 5'-RACE incorporating molecular barcodes. TCRdb re-called the 5' RACE reads with MiXCR, one entry per CDR3 protein. The sample includes approximately 540,000 distinct CDR3 sequences, roughly an eighth seen only once; the top ten take under 7.5%. Broader study findings: A motif in TCR beta, a set of about eight highly homologous variants, appeared characteristic of ankylosing spondylitis blood. From matched ankylosing spondylitis synovial fluid, disease-linked clones were reportedly recovered at significantly enriched levels. Disease-linked clones bore a CD8+ phenotype, appearing relatively rarely in peripheral blood.

Trimming shortened V by 0 bases and J by 5 bases, and 25 bases separated the two germline ends. This CDR3 is built from 20 residues. Germline values: CDR1 LNHNV, CDR2 YYDKDF (reference sequence). The TCR originated in a male donor with ankylosing spondylitis. The chain links TRBV15 to TRBJ2-2; D possibly corresponds to TRBD2 (7 bases). Material for sequencing was blood, either unsorted or a sorted T cell fraction (not recorded which). As DNA, the CDR3 is TGTGCCACCAGCAGAGATATCCCCCCAGTCTACAGGGAGGGGACCGGGGAGCTGTTTTTT. Encoded protein: CATSRDIPPVYREGTGELFF.